Listed here are 14 T cell receptor beta chains from one sample, sequenced in a study of blood T cell repertoires in COVID-19. Generated by immunoSEQ multiplex PCR, the TCRdb table keeps only in-frame clones and is missing some. The sample holds approximately 83,000 clones, around four fifths seen once. The specimen was peripheral blood. Every receptor here comes from a man aged 50 or older with acute or convalescent COVID-19.

Turning to this clone: Other nucleotide sequences from this sample produce the same CDR3. This rearrangement joins TRBV13 to TRBJ1-3, with TRBD1 matching 8 bases. With 4 bases clipped from V and 0 bases from J, the junction kept 2 bases outside the gene matches. This CDR3 is built from 15 residues. CDR1 and CDR2 from the germline V gene are PRHDT and FYEKMQ (reference sequence). CDR3 nucleotides: TGTGCCAGCAGCTACGACAGGGGCTCTGGAAACACCATATATTTT. Translation gives CASSYDRGSGNTIYF.

The chain is built from TRBV5-1 and TRBJ1-2; tentative D call: TRBD1 (5 bases). The CDR3 contains 15 residues. The V gene's germline CDR1 is SGHRS and CDR2 YFSETQ. The V end was cut by 4 bases, the J end by 4 bases, with 17 bases between. Here the CDR3 reads CASSGGRDLFYGYTF. CDR3 sequence (DNA): TGCGCCAGCAGCGGCGGACGGGACTTATTCTATGGCTACACCTTC.

The rearrangement joins TRBV2 to TRBJ1-1; 10 bases fit TRBD1. CDR1 is SNHLY, CDR2 FYNNEI, per germline. V lost 3 bases, J lost 1 base, and 5 bases stayed unmatched. The CDR3 extends over 16 amino acids. CDR3 residues: CASSDGDRGWNTEAFF. The CDR3 nucleotides are TGTGCCAGCAGTGATGGGGACAGGGGATGGAACACTGAAGCTTTCTTT. The full variable domain, completed using reference TRBV2 and TRBJ1-1, is EPEVTQTPSHQVTQMGQEVILRCVPISNHLYFYWYRQILGQKVEFLVSFYNNEISEKSEIFDDQFSVERPDGSNFTLKIRSTKLEDSAMYFCASSDGDRGWNTEAFFGQGTRLTVV.

DNA of the CDR3: TGTGCCAGCAGCGTAGAGTCGGACAGGCCGAACACCGGGGAGCTGTTTTTT. Translated, it gives CASSVESDRPNTGELFF. The chain couples TRBV9 to TRBJ2-2; 7 nucleotides align to TRBD1. This CDR3 region has 17 residues. Germline V gives CDR1 SGDLS, CDR2 YYNGEE. V lost 0 bases, J lost 0 bases, and 5 bases stayed unmatched.

The CDR3 nucleotides read TGTGCCAGCAGCTCTACTAGCGGGGGGGCCAGAGAGACCCAGTACTTC. Amino acid sequence: CASSSTSGGARETQYF. The chain recombines TRBV7-2 with TRBJ2-5, with 13 bases matching TRBD2. The CDR3 spans 16 residues. Looked up from germline, CDR1 is SGHTA and CDR2 is FQGNSA. J was trimmed by 4 bases and V by 4 bases; bases with no gene match: 6.

V is TRBV7-9 and J is TRBJ2-2; a possible D gene is TRBD1 (5 bases). Germline CDR1 and CDR2: SEHNR and FQNEAQ (reference sequence). V was shortened by 1 base and J by 7 bases, with 10 bases between the two germline ends. The length of the CDR3 is 14 residues. CDR3 coding DNA: TGTGCCAGCAGCTTAGGGCAGGGCCTCGGGGAGCTGTTTTTT. Translated, it gives CASSLGQGLGELFF. Full variable domain (missing parts from reference TRBV7-9 and TRBJ2-2): DTGVSQNPRHKITKRGQNVTFRCDPISEHNRLYWYRQTLGQGPEFLTYFQNEAQLEKSRLLSDRFSAERPKGSFSTLEIQRTEQGDSAMYLCASSLGQGLGELFFGEGSRLTVL.

The gene calls are TRBV6-6 and TRBJ2-2; 8 nucleotides match TRBD1. The CDR3 spans 14 residues. CDR1 MNHNY and CDR2 SVGAGI come from the germline V gene (reference sequence). The V segment lost 7 bases and the J segment 7 bases; nucleotides outside the gene matches: 8. The CDR3 DNA sequence: TGTGCCAGCATCCGGACAGGGAGAAGCGGGGAGCTGTTTTTT. Translated, it gives CASIRTGRSGELFF.

The sample holds a few counts of this clone. V usage is TRBV6-5 and J usage is TRBJ1-2; 9 bases map to TRBD1. V lost 6 bases and J lost 6; bases outside the gene matches: 8. Germline CDR1 is MNHEY and CDR2 is SVGAGI. CDR3 size: 14 residues. This chain's CDR3 is CASSTGTGRDGYTF. The DNA of the CDR3 is TGTGCCAGCAGCACCGGGACAGGGAGAGATGGCTACACCTTC.

This chain uses TRBV2 with TRBJ2-7, with a tentative D call TRBD2 (7 bases). The germline CDR1 and CDR2 sequences are SNHLY and FYNNEI. This CDR3 is 17 amino acids long. V lost 1 base and J 7 bases, leaving 23 bases between the germline ends. The CDR3: CASSEVSSAGARREQYF. CDR3 sequence (DNA): TGTGCCAGCAGTGAAGTTTCGTCTGCGGGGGCCCGTCGTGAGCAGTACTTC.

The rearrangement uses TRBV7-2 and TRBJ1-5; 8 bases align to TRBD1. The CDR3 runs 14 residues. Germline CDR1 reads SGHTA; CDR2 reads FQGNSA. V was clipped by 6 bases and J by 7 bases; unmatched bases: 8. The DNA of the CDR3 is TGTGCCAGCAGTCCGGACAGGGCCGGGCAGCCCCAGCATTTT. Protein product: CASSPDRAGQPQHF.

This clone has only a few counts. The rearrangement joins TRBV6-2 or TRBV6-3 to TRBJ1-5, with TRBD1 matching over 7 bases. The germline V gene encodes CDR1 MNHEY and CDR2 SVGEGT. The CDR3 length is 16 residues. V shed 4 bases, J shed 3 bases, and the junction held 9 bases outside the gene matches. The CDR3 reads CASSLTPQGTNQPQHF. Here the CDR3 DNA reads TGTGCCAGCAGTTTAACACCACAGGGGACCAATCAGCCCCAGCATTTT.

The table lists this clone with a few counts. The chain couples TRBV5-1 to TRBJ1-4, with unresolved D. Germline-derived CDR1 and CDR2 are SGHRS and YFSETQ. The V and J ends lost 4 bases and 3 bases respectively, with 7 bases between them. CDR3 size: 13 residues. In DNA, the CDR3 is TGCGCCAGCAGCCCGGGTTCTAATGAAAAACTGTTTTTT. It specifies CASSPGSNEKLFF.

This chain connects TRBV7-9 to TRBJ2-1, with 7 positions matching TRBD2. Germline values: CDR1 SEHNR, CDR2 FQNEAQ (reference sequence). This CDR3 region has 15 residues. Germline trimming cut 5 bases from V and 3 bases from J; bases unmatched to any gene: 7. As DNA, the CDR3 is TGTGCCAGCAGCCCAGGACTAGGAGACTACAATGAGCAGTTCTTC. This encodes CASSPGLGDYNEQFF.

The chain employs TRBV5-6 and TRBJ2-1; 10 bases match TRBD2. The germline V gene encodes CDR1 SGHDT and CDR2 YYEEEE. The CDR3 is 17 amino acids. J lost 5 bases, V lost 1 base, and 9 bases had no gene match. CDR3 coding DNA: TGTGCCAGCAGCTTGAGAGCGGGAGGGACAACTAACAATGAGCAGTTCTTC. This sequence encodes CASSLRAGGTTNNEQFF.